The entry below describes one T cell receptor (beta chain). A J-beta primer mix and a sample-barcoded 5' primer were used in a second PCR of about 7 to 12 cycles. Each CDR3 protein gets one entry after TCRdb re-called the 5' RACE reads with MiXCR. The top ten hold 22% of the sample, which has approximately 770,000 distinct CDR3 sequences, about 62% seen once. The V end was cut by 2 bases, the J end by 0 bases, with 11 bases between. This CDR3 contains 16 residues. Germline CDR1 reads SGHTA; CDR2 reads FQGNSA. This specimen belongs to a study of blood T cells in healthy people across ages. Sequencing input: blood. The clonotype comes from a man younger than 40 in good health. V is TRBV7-2 and J is TRBJ2-1; D might be TRBD2 (5 bases). This chain's CDR3 is CASSLTGDSSYNEQFF. The CDR3 bases are TGTGCCAGCAGCTTAACCGGGGATAGCTCCTACAATGAGCAGTTCTTC.